This T cell receptor beta chain appears in the sequencing data of a study of siplizumab effects on memory and regulatory T cells. The table lists this clone with a count of one. Its antigen is unknown. Assay used: immunoSEQ multiplex PCR; TCRdb lists only in-frame clones, some missing. The table has 75,000 to 95,000 clones, 80% to 90% seen once. Findings and limits, study-wide: A major contribution to the alloresponse seemed to be made by naive T cells, which seemed more diverse than memory cells.

The CDR3 is 15 amino acids. With 3 bases clipped from V and 8 bases from J, the junction kept 13 bases outside the gene matches. CDR1 is SGHDT and CDR2 is YYEEEE in the germline V gene. Sequencing was done on a sample of CD4+ T cells sorted from blood. The TCR was taken from a human donor in good health. V usage is TRBV5-6 and J usage is TRBJ1-1, with 7 nucleotides matching TRBD1. CDR3 residues: CASSSGTVGPFEAFF. For the CDR3, the DNA is TGTGCCAGCAGCTCGGGGACAGTGGGTCCCTTCGAAGCTTTCTTT.